This T cell receptor (beta chain) comes out of a study of blood T cell repertoires in COVID-19. This clone was seen just once. Only in-frame clones appear in the TCRdb table, and some are missing; sequencing was by immunoSEQ multiplex PCR. Here the sample spans about 55,000 clones, 75% to 90% being singletons. Trimming took 4 bases from V and 11 from J, leaving 21 bases between them. Germline assignment: CDR1 LNHDA and CDR2 SQIVND (reference sequence). CDR3 length equals 15 residues. Sequences were obtained from peripheral blood. V usage is TRBV19 and J usage is TRBJ1-5; TRBD1 might be the D (6 bases). This receptor was obtained from a human donor in a cohort sampled during active COVID-19. CDR3 sequence reads: CASSTMGGGGEAQHF. CDR3 nucleotides: TGTGCCAGTAGTACCATGGGGGGCGGGGGCGAAGCCCAGCATTTT.